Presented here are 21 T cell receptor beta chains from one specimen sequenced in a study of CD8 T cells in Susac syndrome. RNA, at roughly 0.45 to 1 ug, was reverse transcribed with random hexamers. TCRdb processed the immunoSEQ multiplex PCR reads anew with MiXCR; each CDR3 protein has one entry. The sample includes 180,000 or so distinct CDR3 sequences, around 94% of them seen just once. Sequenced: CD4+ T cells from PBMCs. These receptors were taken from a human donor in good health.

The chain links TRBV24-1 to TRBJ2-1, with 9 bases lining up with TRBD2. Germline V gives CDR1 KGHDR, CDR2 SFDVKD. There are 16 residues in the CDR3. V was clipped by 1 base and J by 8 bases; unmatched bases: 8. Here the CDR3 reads CATSDFAGGEFHEQFF. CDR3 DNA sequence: TGTGCCACCAGTGATTTTGCGGGGGGGGAATTCCATGAGCAGTTCTTC.

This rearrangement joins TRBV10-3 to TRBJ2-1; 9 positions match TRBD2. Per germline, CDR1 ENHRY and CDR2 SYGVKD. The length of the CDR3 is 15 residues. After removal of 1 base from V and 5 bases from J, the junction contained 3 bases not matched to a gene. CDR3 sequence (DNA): TGTGCCATCAGTGAGTTAGCGGGGGAGAACAATGAGCAGTTCTTC. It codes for CAISELAGENNEQFF.

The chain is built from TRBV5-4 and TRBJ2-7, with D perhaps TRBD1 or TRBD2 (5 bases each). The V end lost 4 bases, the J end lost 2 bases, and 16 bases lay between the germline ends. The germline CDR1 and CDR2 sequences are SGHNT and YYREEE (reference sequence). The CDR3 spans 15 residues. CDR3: CASSRWGFTTYEQYF. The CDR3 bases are TGTGCCAGCAGCCGCTGGGGGTTCACAACCTACGAGCAGTACTTC. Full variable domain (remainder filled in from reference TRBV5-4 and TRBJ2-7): ETGVTQSPTHLIKTRGQQVTLRCSSQSGHNTVSWYQQALGQGPQFIFQYYREEENGRGNFPPRFSGLQFPNYSSELNVNALELDDSALYLCASSRWGFTTYEQYFGPGTRLTVT.

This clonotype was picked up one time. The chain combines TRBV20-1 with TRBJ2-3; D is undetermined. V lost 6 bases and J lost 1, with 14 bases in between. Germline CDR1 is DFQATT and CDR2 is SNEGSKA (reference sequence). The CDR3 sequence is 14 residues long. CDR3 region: CSAPRAGRTDTQYF. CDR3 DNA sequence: TGCAGTGCCCCTAGGGCCGGTCGCACAGATACGCAGTATTTT.

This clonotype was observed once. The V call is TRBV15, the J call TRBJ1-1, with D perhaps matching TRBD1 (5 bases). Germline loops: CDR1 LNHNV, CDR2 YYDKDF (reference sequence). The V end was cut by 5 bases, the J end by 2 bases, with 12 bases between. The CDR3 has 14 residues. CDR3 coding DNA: TGTGCCACCAGCGATTACGGGGGAAACACTGAAGCTTTCTTT. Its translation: CATSDYGGNTEAFF. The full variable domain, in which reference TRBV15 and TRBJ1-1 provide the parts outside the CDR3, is DAMVIQNPRYQVTQFGKPVTLSCSQTLNHNVMYWYQQKSSQAPKLLFHYYDKDFNNEADTPDNFQSRRPNTSFCFLDIRSPGLGDTAMYLCATSDYGGNTEAFFGQGTRLTVV.

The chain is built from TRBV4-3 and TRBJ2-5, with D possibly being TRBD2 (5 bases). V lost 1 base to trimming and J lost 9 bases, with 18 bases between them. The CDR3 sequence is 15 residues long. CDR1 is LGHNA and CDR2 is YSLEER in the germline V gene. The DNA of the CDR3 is TGCGCCAGCAGCCAAGGGGCGAGCGCCCCGGAGGCCCAGTACTTC. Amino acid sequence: CASSQGASAPEAQYF.

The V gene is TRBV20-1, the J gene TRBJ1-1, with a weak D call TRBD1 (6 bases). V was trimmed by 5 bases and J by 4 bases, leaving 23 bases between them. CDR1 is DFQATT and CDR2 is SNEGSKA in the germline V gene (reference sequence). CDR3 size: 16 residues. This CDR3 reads CSALRGVSRVGTEAFF. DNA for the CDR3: TGCAGTGCTCTGAGGGGGGTTTCGAGGGTAGGCACTGAAGCTTTCTTT.

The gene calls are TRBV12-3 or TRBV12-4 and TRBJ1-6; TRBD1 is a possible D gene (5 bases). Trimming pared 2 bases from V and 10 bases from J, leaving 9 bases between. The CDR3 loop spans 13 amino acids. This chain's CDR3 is CASSLWGDSPLHF. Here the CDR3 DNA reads TGTGCCAGCAGTTTATGGGGGGACTCACCCCTCCACTTT.

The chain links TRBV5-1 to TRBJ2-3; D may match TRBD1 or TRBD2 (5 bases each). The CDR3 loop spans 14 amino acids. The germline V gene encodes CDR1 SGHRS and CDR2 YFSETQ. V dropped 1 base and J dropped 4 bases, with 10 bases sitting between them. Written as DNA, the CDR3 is TGCGCCAGCAGCTTGCGAGGGGAAGCAGATACGCAGTATTTT. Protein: CASSLRGEADTQYF. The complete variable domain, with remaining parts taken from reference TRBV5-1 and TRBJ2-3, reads KAGVTQTPRYLIKTRGQQVTLSCSPISGHRSVSWYQQTPGQGLQFLFEYFSETQRNKGNFPGRFSGRQFSNSRSEMNVSTLELGDSALYLCASSLRGEADTQYFGPGTRLTVL.

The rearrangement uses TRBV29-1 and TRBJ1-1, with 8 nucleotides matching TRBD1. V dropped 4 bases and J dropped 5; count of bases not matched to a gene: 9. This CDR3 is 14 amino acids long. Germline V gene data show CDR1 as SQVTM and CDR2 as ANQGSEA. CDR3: CSVGPGQAKTEAFF. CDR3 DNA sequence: TGCAGCGTTGGTCCGGGACAGGCGAAAACTGAAGCTTTCTTT.

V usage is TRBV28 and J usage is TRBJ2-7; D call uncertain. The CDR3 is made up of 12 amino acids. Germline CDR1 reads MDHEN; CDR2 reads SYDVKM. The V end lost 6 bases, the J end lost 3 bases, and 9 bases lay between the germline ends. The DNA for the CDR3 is TGTGCCAGCAGAACGCCGGGCTACGAGCAGTACTTC. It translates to CASRTPGYEQYF.

CDR3 bases: TGTGCCTGGAGGGAAGACAAGGGAGTGGGTGAGACCCAGTACTTC. This encodes CAWREDKGVGETQYF. The chain has TRBV30 and TRBJ2-5, with a possible D match to TRBD2 (5 bases). The CDR3 is 15 amino acids. Germline V gene lookup returns CDR1 GTSNPN and CDR2 SVGIG (reference sequence). Trimming pared 3 bases from V and 5 bases from J, leaving 19 bases between.

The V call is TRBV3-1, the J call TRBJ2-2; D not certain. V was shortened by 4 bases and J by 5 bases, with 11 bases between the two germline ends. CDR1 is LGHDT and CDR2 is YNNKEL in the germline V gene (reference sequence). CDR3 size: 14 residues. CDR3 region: CASSPPGQTGELFF. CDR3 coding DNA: TGTGCCAGCAGCCCCCCGGGTCAGACCGGGGAGCTGTTTTTT.

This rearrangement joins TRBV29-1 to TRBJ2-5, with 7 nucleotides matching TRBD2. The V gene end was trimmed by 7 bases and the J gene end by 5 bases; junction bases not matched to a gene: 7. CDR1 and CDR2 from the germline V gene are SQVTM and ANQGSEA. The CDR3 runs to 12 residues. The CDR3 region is CSAVGGVETQYF. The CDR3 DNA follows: TGCAGCGCCGTGGGGGGGGTGGAGACCCAGTACTTC.

In DNA, the CDR3 is TGTGCCAGCAGCCGTAGGGTCGCAGGGGACAGCTCCTACGAGCAGTACTTC. This sequence encodes CASSRRVAGDSSYEQYF. V and J are TRBV6-2 or TRBV6-3 and TRBJ2-7, with 7 bases identical to TRBD1. CDR3 length: 17 amino acids. V dropped 6 bases and J dropped 0; count of bases not matched to a gene: 14. Germline-derived CDR1 and CDR2 are MNHEY and SVGEGT.

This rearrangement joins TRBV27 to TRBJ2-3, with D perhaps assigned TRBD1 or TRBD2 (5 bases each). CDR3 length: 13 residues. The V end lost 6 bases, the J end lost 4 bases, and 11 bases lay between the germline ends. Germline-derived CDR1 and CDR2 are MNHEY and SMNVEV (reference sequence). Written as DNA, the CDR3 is TGTGCCAGCAGGGGGGTCCGGCCAGATACGCAGTATTTT. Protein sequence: CASRGVRPDTQYF.

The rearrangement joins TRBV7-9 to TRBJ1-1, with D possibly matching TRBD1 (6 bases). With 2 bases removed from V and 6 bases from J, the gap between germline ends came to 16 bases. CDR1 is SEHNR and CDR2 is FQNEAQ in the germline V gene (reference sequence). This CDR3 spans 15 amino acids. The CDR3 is CASSLLIAGAAEAFF. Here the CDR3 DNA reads TGTGCCAGCAGCTTATTGATCGCAGGGGCGGCTGAAGCTTTCTTT.

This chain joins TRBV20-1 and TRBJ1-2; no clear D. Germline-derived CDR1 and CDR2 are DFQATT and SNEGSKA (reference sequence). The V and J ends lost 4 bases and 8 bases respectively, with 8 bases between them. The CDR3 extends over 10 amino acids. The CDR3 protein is CSANAYGYTF. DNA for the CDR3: TGCAGTGCTAACGCGTACGGCTACACCTTC.

DNA for the CDR3: TGCAGTGCTAGAGATATACCCCAGAGGGGGCCCGGGGAGCTGTTTTTT. Amino acids: CSARDIPQRGPGELFF. The V call is TRBV20-1, the J call TRBJ2-2, with TRBD1 identical over 7 bases. Germline CDR1 and CDR2: DFQATT and SNEGSKA (reference sequence). J lost 6 bases, V lost 0 bases, and 10 bases had no gene match. The CDR3 contains 16 residues.

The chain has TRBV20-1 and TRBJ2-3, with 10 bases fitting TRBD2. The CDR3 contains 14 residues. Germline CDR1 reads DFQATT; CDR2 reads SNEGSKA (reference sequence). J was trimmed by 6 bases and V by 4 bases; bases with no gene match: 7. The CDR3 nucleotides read TGCAGTGCTATCCCTAGCGGGGGCCCCGATACGCAGTATTTT. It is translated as CSAIPSGGPDTQYF.

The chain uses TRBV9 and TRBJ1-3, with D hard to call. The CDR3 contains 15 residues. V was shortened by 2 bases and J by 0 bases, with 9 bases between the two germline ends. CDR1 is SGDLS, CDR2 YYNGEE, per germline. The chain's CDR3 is CASSVGSTSGNTIYF. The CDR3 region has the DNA TGTGCCAGCAGCGTTGGGTCGACCTCTGGAAACACCATATATTTT.